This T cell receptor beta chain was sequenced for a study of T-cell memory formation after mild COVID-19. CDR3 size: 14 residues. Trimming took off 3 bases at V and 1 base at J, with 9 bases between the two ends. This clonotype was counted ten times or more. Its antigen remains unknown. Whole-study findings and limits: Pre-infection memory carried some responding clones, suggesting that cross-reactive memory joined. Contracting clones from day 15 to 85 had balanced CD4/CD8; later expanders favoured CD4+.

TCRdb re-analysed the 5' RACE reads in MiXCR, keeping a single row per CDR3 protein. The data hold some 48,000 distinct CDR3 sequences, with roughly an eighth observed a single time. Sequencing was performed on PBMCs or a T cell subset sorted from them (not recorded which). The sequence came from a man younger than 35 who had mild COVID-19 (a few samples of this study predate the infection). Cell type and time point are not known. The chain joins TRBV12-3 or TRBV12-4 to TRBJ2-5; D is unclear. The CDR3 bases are TGTGCCAGCAGTTTGATAGCCAGCCAAGAGACCCAGTACTTC. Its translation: CASSLIASQETQYF.